Each of the 16 T cell receptor beta chains below was sequenced from the same sample in a study of cytotoxic CD8 clonotypes in ibrutinib-treated CLL listed by TCRdb under 2021. The receptor library was made with the immunoSEQ multiplex PCR assay. TCRdb took over this immuneACCESS table, retaining in-frame rearrangements with V and J assigned. Such tables are incomplete; in checked studies, under half of the missing clones stem from an unresolved V gene, and the remainder is unexplained. The sample has about 29,000 clones on record, about three quarters of them singletons. The ten largest clones represent less than 55% of the sample. The sequencing here drew on PBMCs, taken after 36 months of ibrutinib treatment. The receptors derive from a human donor with chronic lymphocytic leukemia.

The genes are TRBV15 and TRBJ2-1; a weak D match, TRBD1 (6 bases). CDR3 length equals 16 residues. V lost 0 bases to trimming and J lost 6 bases, with 15 bases between them. From germline, CDR1 is LNHNV and CDR2 YYDKDF (reference sequence). The CDR3, as DNA: TGTGCCACCAGCAGAGATGGGGGCCCACCGGGCAATGAGCAGTTCTTC. Amino acid sequence: CATSRDGGPPGNEQFF.

The genes are TRBV20-1 and TRBJ1-1, with D possibly being TRBD1 (5 bases). The V end lost 5 bases, the J end lost 9 bases, and 13 bases lay between the germline ends. CDR1 is DFQATT and CDR2 is SNEGSKA in the germline V gene (reference sequence). The CDR3 length is 11 residues. CDR3 nucleotides: TGCAGTGCTCGACCGGGACCCCAAGCTTTCTTT. Its protein is CSARPGPQAFF.

The chain uses TRBV7-9 and TRBJ1-2; D is uncertain. The germline CDR1 and CDR2 sequences are SEHNR and FQNEAQ (reference sequence). V was shortened by 5 bases and J by 2 bases, with 6 bases between the two germline ends. CDR3 size: 12 residues. The CDR3, as DNA: TGTGCCAGCAGCGGGGAAAACTATGGCTACACCTTC. It specifies CASSGENYGYTF.

The chain uses TRBV9 and TRBJ1-1, with 7 nucleotides matching TRBD1. The CDR3 spans 16 residues. V shed 4 bases, J shed 0 bases, and the junction held 9 bases outside the gene matches. The germline V gene has CDR1 SGDLS and CDR2 YYNGEE. The DNA for the CDR3 is TGTGCCAGCAGCCCCCCCGGGACAGTCATGAACACTGAAGCTTTCTTT. Encoded protein: CASSPPGTVMNTEAFF.

The J gene is TRBJ2-6, the V gene TRBV25-1; 8 nucleotides match TRBD1. The length of the CDR3 is 16 residues. Per germline, CDR1 MGHDK and CDR2 SYGVNS. The trim removed 2 bases at V and 8 bases at J, leaving 8 bases unmatched. The CDR3 DNA is TGTGCCAGCAGTGAAACCGGCAGGGGGCCGACCAACGTCCTGACTTTC. This sequence encodes CASSETGRGPTNVLTF.

This clone was seen a few times. This rearrangement joins TRBV4-1 to TRBJ2-7, with 9 bases that match TRBD1. The CDR3 runs 17 residues. Looked up from germline, CDR1 is MGHRA and CDR2 is YSYEKL. J lost 5 bases, V lost 4 bases, and 15 bases had no gene match. The CDR3: CASSLSGQGPPGDEQYF. The DNA for the CDR3 is TGCGCCAGCAGCCTCTCAGGACAGGGGCCCCCGGGAGACGAGCAGTACTTC.

This clone is labeled as medium-sized. The V and J genes are TRBV9 and TRBJ1-3; D may be TRBD1 (5 bases). The CDR3 has 15 residues. V dropped 0 bases and J dropped 2 bases, with 9 bases sitting between them. From germline, CDR1 is SGDLS and CDR2 YYNGEE. The CDR3 region has the DNA TGTGCCAGCAGCGTAGAAGGGGCGCCTGGAAACACCATATATTTT. It translates to CASSVEGAPGNTIYF.

This clone came up once. This chain uses TRBV9 with TRBJ2-7; no firm D call. CDR3 length: 14 amino acids. Germline CDR1 reads SGDLS; CDR2 reads YYNGEE. The germline V and J ends were trimmed by 0 bases and 5 bases, with 12 bases remaining between them. CDR3 loop: CASSVGPSGDEQYF. For the CDR3, the DNA is TGTGCCAGCAGCGTAGGCCCCTCTGGGGACGAGCAGTACTTC. The entire variable domain, with the rest obtained from reference TRBV9 and TRBJ2-7, is as follows: DSGVTQTPKHLITATGQRVTLRCSPRSGDLSVYWYQQSLDQGLQFLIQYYNGEERAKGNILERFSAQQFPDLHSELNLSSLELGDSALYFCASSVGPSGDEQYFGPGTRLTVT.

About this clone: The sample carries other DNA sequences with the same CDR3. V usage is TRBV5-1 and J usage is TRBJ1-1; 8 bases map to TRBD1. Unmatched junction bases numbered 5, after V lost 2 bases and J lost 5 bases. This CDR3 has 14 residues. Germline values: CDR1 SGHRS, CDR2 YFSETQ. DNA of the CDR3: TGCGCCAGCAGCTTTGGACAGGGCGGTACTGAAGCTTTCTTT. Protein: CASSFGQGGTEAFF.

The CDR3 reads CASSQGQGALYEQYF. The CDR3 region has the DNA TGCGCCAGCAGCCAGGGACAGGGGGCCCTATACGAGCAGTACTTC. The chain has TRBV4-1 and TRBJ2-7; 12 nucleotides line up with TRBD1. Germline trimming cut 3 bases from V and 4 bases from J; bases unmatched to any gene: 4. The CDR3 spans 15 residues. The germline V gene has CDR1 MGHRA and CDR2 YSYEKL.

The rearrangement joins TRBV29-1 to TRBJ1-2; 7 nucleotides agree with TRBD1. The CDR3 has 15 amino acids. Looked up from germline, CDR1 is SQVTM and CDR2 is ANQGSEA. The V gene end was trimmed by 3 bases and the J gene end by 7 bases; junction bases not matched to a gene: 14. The CDR3 DNA follows: TGCAGCGTTGACGAGTACAGGGGCGGTCTCCTTGGCTACACCTTC. Residues: CSVDEYRGGLLGYTF.

V is TRBV4-1 and J is TRBJ2-5; 11 nucleotides line up with TRBD2. The CDR3 extends over 15 amino acids. V was clipped by 5 bases and J by 1 base; unmatched bases: 3. Per germline, CDR1 MGHRA and CDR2 YSYEKL. CDR3 loop: CASSRLAGRQETQYF. CDR3 nucleotides: TGCGCCAGCAGCAGACTAGCGGGGCGCCAAGAGACCCAGTACTTC.

The chain uses TRBV4-2 and TRBJ1-1, with D tentatively TRBD1 (6 bases). CDR1 is LGHNA, CDR2 YNFKEQ, per germline. CDR3 size: 15 residues. Trimming pared 5 bases from V and 1 base from J, leaving 14 bases between. CDR3 protein: CASSSRTGPNTEAFF. In DNA, the CDR3 is TGTGCCAGCAGCTCAAGAACAGGGCCGAACACTGAAGCTTTCTTT.

The sample holds a few counts of this clone. The chain combines TRBV29-1 with TRBJ1-1, with D unclear. The CDR3 is 11 amino acids. CDR1 and CDR2 (germline): SQVTM, ANQGSEA. Trimming removed 3 bases from V and 2 bases from J, with 4 bases in between. In DNA form, the CDR3 reads TGCAGCGTTGAGAAAAACACTGAAGCTTTCTTT. Translated: CSVEKNTEAFF.

The CDR3 DNA reads as TGTGCCAGCTCACCGGGGACTAGAAGATTCCCCGAGTACGAGCAGTACTTC. This gives the protein CASSPGTRRFPEYEQYF. The genes are TRBV18 and TRBJ2-7; 8 positions agree with TRBD2. CDR3 size: 17 residues. Per germline, CDR1 KGHSH and CDR2 LQKENI. With 3 bases clipped from V and 4 bases from J, the junction kept 14 bases outside the gene matches.

This clone was observed once. The V and J genes are TRBV19 and TRBJ2-7; no reliable D call. With 3 bases removed from V and 3 bases from J, the gap between germline ends came to 18 bases. In germline, CDR1 is LNHDA, CDR2 SQIVND (reference sequence). The CDR3 is 16 residues long. In DNA, the CDR3 is TGTGCCAGTAGTATCGGCGGCCCCGAGGTGGGCTACGAGCAGTACTTC. Translation gives CASSIGGPEVGYEQYF.